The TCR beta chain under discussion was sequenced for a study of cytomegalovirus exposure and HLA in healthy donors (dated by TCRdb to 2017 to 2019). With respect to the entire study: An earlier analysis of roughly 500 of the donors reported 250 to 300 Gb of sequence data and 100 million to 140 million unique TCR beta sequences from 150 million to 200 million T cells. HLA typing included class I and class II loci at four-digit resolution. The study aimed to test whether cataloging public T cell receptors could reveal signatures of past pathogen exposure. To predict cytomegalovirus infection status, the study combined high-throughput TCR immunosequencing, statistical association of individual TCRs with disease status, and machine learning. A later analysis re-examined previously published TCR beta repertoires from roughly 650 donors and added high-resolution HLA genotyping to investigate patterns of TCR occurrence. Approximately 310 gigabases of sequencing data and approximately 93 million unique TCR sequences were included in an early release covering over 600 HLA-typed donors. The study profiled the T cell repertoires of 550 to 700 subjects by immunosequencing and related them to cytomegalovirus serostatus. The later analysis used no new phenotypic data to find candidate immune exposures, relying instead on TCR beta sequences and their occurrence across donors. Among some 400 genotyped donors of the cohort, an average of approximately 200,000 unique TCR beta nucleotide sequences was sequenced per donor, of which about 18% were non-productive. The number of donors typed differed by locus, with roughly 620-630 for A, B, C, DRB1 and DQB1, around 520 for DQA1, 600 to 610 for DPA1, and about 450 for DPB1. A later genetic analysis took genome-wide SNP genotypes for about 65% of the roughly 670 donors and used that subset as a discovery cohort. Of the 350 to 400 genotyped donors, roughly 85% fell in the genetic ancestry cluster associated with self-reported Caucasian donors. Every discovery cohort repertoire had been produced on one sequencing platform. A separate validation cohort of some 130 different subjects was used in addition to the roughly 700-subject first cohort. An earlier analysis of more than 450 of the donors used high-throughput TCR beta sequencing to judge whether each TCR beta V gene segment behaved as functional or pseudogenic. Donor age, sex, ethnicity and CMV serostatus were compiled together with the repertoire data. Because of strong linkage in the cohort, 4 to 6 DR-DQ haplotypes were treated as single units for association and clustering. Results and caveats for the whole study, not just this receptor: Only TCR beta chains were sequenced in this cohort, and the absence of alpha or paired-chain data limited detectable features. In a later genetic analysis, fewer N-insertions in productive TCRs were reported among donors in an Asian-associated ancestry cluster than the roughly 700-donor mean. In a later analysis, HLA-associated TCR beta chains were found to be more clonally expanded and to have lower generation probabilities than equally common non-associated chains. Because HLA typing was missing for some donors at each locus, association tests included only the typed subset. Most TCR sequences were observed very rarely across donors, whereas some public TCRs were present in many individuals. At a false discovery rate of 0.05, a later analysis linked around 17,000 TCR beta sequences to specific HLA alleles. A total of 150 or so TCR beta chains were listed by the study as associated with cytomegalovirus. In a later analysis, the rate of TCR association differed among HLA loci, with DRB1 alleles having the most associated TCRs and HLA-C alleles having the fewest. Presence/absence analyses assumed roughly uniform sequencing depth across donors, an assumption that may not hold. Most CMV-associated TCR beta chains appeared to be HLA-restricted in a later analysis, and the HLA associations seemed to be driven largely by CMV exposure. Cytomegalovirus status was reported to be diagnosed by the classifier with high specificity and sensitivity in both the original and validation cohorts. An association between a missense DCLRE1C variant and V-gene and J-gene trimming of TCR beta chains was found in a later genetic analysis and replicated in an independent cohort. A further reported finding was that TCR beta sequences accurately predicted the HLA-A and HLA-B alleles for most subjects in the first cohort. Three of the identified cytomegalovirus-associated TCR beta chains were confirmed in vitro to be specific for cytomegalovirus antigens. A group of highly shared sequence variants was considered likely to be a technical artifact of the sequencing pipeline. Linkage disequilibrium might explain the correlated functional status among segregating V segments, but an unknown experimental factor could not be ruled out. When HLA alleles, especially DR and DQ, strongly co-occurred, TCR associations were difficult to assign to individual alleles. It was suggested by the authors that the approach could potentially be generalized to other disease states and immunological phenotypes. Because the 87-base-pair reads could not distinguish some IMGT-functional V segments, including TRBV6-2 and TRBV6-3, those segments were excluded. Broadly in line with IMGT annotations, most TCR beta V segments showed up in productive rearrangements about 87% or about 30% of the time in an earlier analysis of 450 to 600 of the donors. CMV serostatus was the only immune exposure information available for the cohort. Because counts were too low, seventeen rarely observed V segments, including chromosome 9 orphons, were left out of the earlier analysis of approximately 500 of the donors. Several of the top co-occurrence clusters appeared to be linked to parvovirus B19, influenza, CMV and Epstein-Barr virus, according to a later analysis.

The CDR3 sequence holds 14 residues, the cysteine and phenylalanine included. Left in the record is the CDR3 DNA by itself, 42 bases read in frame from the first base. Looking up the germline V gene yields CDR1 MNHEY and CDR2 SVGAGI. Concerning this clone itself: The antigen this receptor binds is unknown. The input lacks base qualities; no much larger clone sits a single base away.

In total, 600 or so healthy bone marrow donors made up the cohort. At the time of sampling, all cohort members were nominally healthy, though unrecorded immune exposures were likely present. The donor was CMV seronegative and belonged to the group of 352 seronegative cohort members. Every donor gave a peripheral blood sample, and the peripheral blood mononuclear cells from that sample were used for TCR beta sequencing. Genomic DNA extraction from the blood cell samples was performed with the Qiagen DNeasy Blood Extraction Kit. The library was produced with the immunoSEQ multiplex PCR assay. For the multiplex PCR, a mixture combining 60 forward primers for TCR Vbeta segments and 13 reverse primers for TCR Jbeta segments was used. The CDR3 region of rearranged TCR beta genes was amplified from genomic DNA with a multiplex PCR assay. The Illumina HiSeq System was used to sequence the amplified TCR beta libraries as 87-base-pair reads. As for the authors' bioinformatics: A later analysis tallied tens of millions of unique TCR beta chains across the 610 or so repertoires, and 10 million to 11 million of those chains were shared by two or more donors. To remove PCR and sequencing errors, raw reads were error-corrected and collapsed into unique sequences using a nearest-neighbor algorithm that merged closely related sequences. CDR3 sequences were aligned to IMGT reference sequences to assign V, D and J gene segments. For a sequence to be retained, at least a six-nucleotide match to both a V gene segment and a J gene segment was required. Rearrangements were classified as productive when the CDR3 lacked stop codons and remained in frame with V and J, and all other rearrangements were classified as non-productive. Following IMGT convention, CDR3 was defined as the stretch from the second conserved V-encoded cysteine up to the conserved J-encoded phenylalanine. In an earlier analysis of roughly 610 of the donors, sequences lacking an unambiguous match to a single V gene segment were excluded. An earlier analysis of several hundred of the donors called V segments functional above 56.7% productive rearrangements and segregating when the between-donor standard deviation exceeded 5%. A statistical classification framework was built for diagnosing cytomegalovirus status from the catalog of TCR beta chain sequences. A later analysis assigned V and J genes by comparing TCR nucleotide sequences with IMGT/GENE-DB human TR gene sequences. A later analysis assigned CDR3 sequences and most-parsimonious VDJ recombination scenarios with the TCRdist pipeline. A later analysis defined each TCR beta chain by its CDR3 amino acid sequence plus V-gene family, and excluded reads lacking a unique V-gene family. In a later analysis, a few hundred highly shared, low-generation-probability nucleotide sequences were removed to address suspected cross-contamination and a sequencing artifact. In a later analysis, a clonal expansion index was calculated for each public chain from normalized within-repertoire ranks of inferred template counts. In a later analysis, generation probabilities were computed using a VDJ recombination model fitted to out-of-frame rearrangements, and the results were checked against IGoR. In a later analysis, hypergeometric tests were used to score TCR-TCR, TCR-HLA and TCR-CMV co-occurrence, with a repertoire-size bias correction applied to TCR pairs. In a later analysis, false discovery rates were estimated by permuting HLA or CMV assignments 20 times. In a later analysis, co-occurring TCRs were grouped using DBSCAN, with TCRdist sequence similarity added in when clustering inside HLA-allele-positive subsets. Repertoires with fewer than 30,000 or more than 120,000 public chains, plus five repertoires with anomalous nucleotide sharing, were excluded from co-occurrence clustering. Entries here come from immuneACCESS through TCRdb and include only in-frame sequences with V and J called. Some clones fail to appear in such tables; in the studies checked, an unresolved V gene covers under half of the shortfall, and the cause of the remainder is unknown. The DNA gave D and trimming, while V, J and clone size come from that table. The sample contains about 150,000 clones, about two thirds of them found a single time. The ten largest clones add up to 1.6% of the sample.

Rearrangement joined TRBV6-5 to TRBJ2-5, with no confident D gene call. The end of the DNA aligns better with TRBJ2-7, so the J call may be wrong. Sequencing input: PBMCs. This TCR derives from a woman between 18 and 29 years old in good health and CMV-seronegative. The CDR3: CASSYDIFSYEQYF. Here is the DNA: TGTGCCAGCAGTTATGATATTTTTTCCTACGAGCAGTACTTC.